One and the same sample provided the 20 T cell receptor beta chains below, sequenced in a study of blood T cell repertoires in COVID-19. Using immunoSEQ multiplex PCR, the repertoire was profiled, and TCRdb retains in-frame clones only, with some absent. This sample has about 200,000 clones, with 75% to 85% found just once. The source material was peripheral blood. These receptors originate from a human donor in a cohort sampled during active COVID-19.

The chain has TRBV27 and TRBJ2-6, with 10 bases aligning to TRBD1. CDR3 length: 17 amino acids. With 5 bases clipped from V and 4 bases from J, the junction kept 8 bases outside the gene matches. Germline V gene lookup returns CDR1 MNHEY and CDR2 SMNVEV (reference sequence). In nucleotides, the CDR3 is TGTGCCAGCAGTCCAGACAGGGGGCACCCAGGGGCCAACGTCCTGACTTTC. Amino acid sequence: CASSPDRGHPGANVLTF.

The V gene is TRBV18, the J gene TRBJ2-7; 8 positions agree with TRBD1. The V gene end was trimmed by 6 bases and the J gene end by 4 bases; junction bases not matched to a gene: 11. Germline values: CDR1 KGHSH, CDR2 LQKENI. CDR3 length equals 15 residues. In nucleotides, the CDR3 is TGTGCCAGCTCCCGATTTGACAGGGGTCCGTACGAGCAGTACTTC. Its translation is CASSRFDRGPYEQYF.

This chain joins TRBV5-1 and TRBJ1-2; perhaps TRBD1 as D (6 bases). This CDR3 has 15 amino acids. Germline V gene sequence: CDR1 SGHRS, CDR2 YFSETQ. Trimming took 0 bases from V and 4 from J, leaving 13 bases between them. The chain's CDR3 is CASSLVGGTSYGYTF. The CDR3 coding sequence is TGCGCCAGCAGCTTGGTAGGGGGGACTAGCTATGGCTACACCTTC.

The CDR3, as DNA: TGTGCCAGCAACTCCCAGGGATACGGAAACACCATATATTTT. Its translation is CASNSQGYGNTIYF. This chain links TRBV28 with TRBJ1-3; possible D gene TRBD1, 5 bases. Trimming left V 7 bases short and J 4 bases short, with 14 bases between. The length of the CDR3 is 14 residues. The germline gives CDR1 MDHEN, CDR2 SYDVKM.

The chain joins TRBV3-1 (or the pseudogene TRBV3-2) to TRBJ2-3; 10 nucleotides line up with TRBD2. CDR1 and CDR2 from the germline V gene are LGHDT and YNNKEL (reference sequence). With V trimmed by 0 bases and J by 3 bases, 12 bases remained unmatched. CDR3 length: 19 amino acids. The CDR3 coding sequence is TGTGCCAGCAGCCAAGATCATAGTGGGGCTAGCGGGAGAACAGATACGCAGTATTTT. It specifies CASSQDHSGASGRTDTQYF.

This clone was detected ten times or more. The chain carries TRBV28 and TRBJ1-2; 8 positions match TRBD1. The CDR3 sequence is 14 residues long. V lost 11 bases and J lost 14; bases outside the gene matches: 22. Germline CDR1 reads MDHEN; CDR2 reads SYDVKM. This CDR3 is CAADSPGQGPNVTF. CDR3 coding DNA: TGTGCCGCCGATTCACCCGGACAGGGCCCGAATGTGACCTTC.

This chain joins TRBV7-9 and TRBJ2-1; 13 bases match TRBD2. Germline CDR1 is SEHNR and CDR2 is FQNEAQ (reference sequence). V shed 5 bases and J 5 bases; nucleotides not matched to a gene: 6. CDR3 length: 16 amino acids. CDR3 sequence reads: CASSPHGLAGDNEQFF. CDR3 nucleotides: TGTGCCAGCAGCCCACACGGACTAGCGGGAGACAATGAGCAGTTCTTC. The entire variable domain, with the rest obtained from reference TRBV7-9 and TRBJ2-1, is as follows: DTGVSQNPRHKITKRGQNVTFRCDPISEHNRLYWYRQTLGQGPEFLTYFQNEAQLEKSRLLSDRFSAERPKGSFSTLEIQRTEQGDSAMYLCASSPHGLAGDNEQFFGPGTRLTVL.

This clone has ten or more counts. CDR3 sequence: CASSVQGLELFF. As DNA, the CDR3 is TGTGCCAGCAGCGTACAGGGATTAGAACTGTTTTTT. This chain joins TRBV2 and TRBJ1-4; D perhaps matches TRBD1 (6 bases). CDR1 SNHLY and CDR2 FYNNEI come from the germline V gene. The CDR3 is made up of 12 amino acids. Trimming removed 6 bases from V and 12 bases from J, with 14 bases in between. Combining the CDR3 with reference TRBV2 and TRBJ1-4 gives the whole variable domain EPEVTQTPSHQVTQMGQEVILRCVPISNHLYFYWYRQILGQKVEFLVSFYNNEISEKSEIFDDQFSVERPDGSNFTLKIRSTKLEDSAMYFCASSVQGLELFFGSGTQLSVL.

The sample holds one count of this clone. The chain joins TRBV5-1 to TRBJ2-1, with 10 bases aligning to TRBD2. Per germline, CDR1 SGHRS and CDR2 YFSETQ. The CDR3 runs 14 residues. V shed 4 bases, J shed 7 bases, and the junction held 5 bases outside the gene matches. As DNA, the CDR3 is TGCGCCAGCAGCACTAGCGGGATCGGGAATGAGCAGTTCTTC. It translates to CASSTSGIGNEQFF.

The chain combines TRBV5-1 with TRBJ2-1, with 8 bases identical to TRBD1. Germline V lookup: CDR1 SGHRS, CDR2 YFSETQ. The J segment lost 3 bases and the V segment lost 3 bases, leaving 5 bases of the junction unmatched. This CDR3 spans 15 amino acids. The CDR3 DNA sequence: TGCGCCAGCAGCTCAGGACAGGGACTCTACAATGAGCAGTTCTTC. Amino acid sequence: CASSSGQGLYNEQFF.

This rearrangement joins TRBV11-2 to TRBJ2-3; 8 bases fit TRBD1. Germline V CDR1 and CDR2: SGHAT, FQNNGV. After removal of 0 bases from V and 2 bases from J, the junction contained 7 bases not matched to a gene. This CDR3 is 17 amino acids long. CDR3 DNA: TGTGCCAGCAGCTTAGATTCGACAGGGGCTAACACAGATACGCAGTATTTT. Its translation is CASSLDSTGANTDTQYF. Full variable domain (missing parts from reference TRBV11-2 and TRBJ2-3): EAGVAQSPRYKIIEKRQSVAFWCNPISGHATLYWYQQILGQGPKLLIQFQNNGVVDDSQLPKDRFSAERLKGVDSTLKIQPAKLEDSAVYLCASSLDSTGANTDTQYFGPGTRLTVL.

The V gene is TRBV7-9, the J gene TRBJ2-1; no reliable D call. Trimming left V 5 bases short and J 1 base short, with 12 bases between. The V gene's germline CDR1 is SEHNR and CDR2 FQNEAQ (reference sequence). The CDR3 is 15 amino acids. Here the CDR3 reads CASSEAPLSYNEQFF. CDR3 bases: TGTGCCAGCAGCGAAGCTCCCTTATCCTACAATGAGCAGTTCTTC.

The CDR3 DNA is TGCAGTGCTAGGGGAGACAATGAGCAGTTCTTC. Amino acids: CSARGDNEQFF. The genes are TRBV20-1 and TRBJ2-1; TRBD2 might be the D (5 bases). Germline values: CDR1 DFQATT, CDR2 SNEGSKA (reference sequence). The CDR3 spans 11 residues. V was trimmed by 3 bases and J by 5 bases, leaving 5 bases between them.

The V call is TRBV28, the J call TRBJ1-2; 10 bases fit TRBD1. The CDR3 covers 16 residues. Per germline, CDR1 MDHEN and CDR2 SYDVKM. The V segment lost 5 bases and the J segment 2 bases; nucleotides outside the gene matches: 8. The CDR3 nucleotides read TGTGCCAGCAGTCCATGGGGACAGGGGCGAAACTATGGCTACACCTTC. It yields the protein CASSPWGQGRNYGYTF.

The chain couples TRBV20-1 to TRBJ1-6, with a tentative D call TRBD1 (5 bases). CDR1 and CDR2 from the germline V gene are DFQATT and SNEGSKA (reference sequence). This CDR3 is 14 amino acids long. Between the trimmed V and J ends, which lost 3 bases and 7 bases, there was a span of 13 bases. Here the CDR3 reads CSASSGLSNSPLHF. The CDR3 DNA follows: TGCAGTGCTAGTTCGGGACTGAGCAATTCACCCCTCCACTTT.

The CDR3: CASSPGVGRKPQHF. The CDR3 bases are TGTGCCAGCAGCCCAGGGGTAGGTAGAAAGCCCCAGCATTTT. The rearrangement links TRBV3-1 (or the pseudogene TRBV3-2) to TRBJ1-5; possible D gene TRBD1, 6 bases. V lost 4 bases, J lost 8 bases, and 15 bases lay in between. CDR1 and CDR2 from the germline V gene are LGHDT and YNNKEL (reference sequence). The CDR3 loop spans 14 amino acids.

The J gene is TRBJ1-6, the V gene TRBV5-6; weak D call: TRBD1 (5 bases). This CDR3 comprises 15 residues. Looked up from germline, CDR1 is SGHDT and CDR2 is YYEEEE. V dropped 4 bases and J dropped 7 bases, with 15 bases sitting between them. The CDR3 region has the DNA TGTGCCAGCAGCGACCCCAGGGTGGAAAATTCACCCCTCCACTTT. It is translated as CASSDPRVENSPLHF.

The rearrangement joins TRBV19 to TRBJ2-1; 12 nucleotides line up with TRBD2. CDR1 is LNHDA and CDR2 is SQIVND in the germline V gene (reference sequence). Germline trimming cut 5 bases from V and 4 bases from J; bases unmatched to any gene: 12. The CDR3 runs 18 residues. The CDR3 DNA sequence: TGTGCCAGTAGTCAGGGGGCGCTGGGACTAGCGGGTTACAATGAGCAGTTCTTC. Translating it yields CASSQGALGLAGYNEQFF.

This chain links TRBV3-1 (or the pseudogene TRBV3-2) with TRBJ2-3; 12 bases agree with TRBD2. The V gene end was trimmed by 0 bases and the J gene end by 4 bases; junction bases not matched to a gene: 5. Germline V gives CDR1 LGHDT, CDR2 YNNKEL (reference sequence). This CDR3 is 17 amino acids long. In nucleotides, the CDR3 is TGTGCCAGCAGCCAAGACACGCTAGCGGGAGGGGCAGATACGCAGTATTTT. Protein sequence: CASSQDTLAGGADTQYF.

The CDR3, as DNA: TGTGCCAGCAGCCAATTGTGGGCCCGCAAGTTCAATGAGCAGTTCTTC. Translated, it gives CASSQLWARKFNEQFF. The V and J genes are TRBV4-2 and TRBJ2-1; D is ambiguous. The CDR3 loop spans 16 amino acids. The germline gives CDR1 LGHNA, CDR2 YNFKEQ. V lost 2 bases, J lost 6 bases, and 17 bases lay in between.